The T cell receptor beta chain under discussion was sequenced for a study of early T cells in non-severe SARS-CoV-2 infection. Trimming pared 6 bases from V and 5 bases from J, leaving 8 bases between. This CDR3 spans 12 amino acids. Separate cDNA molecules each had unique molecular identifiers attached to them. TCRdb reanalysed the 5' RACE reads using MiXCR and keeps one entry per CDR3 protein. The data show around 72,000 distinct CDR3 sequences, over 9.5% seen once. This clonotype has just a few counts. The source of this sequence is an adult who was a healthcare worker with PCR-confirmed SARS-CoV-2 infection or an uninfected control (not recorded which). Sequenced here: whole blood, sampled at baseline. The rearrangement joins TRBV12-3 or TRBV12-4 to TRBJ1-5, with D unresolved. CDR3 region: CASRSLDQPQHF. CDR3 nucleotides: TGTGCCAGCAGGAGCCTCGATCAGCCCCAGCATTTT.